This TCR beta chain appears in the sequencing data of a study of post-analysis software for immune sequencing data. Study results and limitations: The five TRBV segments detected at higher frequency in patients than in controls included TRBV5-6, TRBV5-1 and TRBV20-1.

To note about this clonotype: Its antigen remains unknown.

The CDR3 contains 16 residues. The germline CDR1 and CDR2 sequences are DFQATT and SNEGSKA (reference sequence). Prepared libraries of TCR beta cDNA carried unique molecular identifiers. One entry per CDR3 protein results from TCRdb running MiXCR on the PCR reads. The table lists around 700,000 distinct CDR3 sequences, roughly three fifths of them singletons. This chain uses TRBV20-1 with TRBJ2-5, with D tentatively TRBD1 (6 bases). The J call is uncertain, as TRBJ2-7 better fits the DNA end. The sequenced material came from blood. This TCR was recovered from a girl aged 2-10 years with multiple sclerosis. CDR3 coding DNA: TGCAGTGCTAGATTTGACCGCTCAGGGGATTGGAACGAGCAGTACTTC. Protein sequence: CSARFDRSGDWNEQYF.